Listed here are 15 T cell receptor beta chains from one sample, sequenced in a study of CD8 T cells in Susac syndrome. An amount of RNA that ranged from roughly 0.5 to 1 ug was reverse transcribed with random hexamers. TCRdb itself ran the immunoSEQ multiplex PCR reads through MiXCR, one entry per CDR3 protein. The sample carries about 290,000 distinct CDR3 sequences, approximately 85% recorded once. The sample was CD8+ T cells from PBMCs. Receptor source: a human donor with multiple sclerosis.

This CDR3 reads CATSEDRYYGYTF. The CDR3 coding sequence is TGTGCCACCAGTGAGGACCGCTACTATGGCTACACCTTC. The V call is TRBV24-1, the J call TRBJ1-2, with D hard to call. This CDR3 has 13 amino acids. CDR1 and CDR2 from the germline V gene are KGHDR and SFDVKD. Trimming shortened V by 4 bases and J by 3 bases, and 8 bases separated the two germline ends.

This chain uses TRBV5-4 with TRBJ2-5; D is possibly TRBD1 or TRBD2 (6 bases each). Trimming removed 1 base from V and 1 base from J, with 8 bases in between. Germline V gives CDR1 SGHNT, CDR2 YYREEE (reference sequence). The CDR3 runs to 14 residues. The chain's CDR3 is CASSLWGAQETQYF. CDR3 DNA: TGTGCCAGCAGCTTGTGGGGGGCCCAAGAGACCCAGTACTTC.

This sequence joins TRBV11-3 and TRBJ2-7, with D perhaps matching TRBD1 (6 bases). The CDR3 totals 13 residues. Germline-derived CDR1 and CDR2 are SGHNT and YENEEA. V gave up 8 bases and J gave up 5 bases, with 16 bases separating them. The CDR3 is CASSDRSRDEQYF. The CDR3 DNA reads TGTGCCAGCTCAGACAGGTCCAGGGACGAGCAGTACTTC.

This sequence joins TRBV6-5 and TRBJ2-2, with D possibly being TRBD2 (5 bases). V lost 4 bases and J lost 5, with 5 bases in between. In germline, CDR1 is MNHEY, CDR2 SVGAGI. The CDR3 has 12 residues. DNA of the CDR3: TGTGCCAGCAGTTGGAGGACCGGGGAGCTGTTTTTT. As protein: CASSWRTGELFF.

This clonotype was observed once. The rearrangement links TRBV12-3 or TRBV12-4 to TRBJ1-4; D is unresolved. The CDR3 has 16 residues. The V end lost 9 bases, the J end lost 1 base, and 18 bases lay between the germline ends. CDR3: CASVKGPVLTNEKLFF. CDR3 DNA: TGTGCCAGTGTAAAGGGCCCCGTATTAACTAATGAAAAACTGTTTTTT.

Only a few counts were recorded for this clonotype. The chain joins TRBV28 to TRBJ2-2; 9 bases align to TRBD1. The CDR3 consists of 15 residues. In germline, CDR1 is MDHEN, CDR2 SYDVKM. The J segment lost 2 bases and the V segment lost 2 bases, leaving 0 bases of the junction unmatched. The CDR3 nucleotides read TGTGCCAGCAGTTTAACAGGGGGCAACACCGGGGAGCTGTTTTTT. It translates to CASSLTGGNTGELFF.

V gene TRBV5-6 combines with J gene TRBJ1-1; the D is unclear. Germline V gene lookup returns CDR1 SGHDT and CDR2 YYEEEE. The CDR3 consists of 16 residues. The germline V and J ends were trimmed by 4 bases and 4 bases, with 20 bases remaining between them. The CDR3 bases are TGTGCCAGCAGCAAATCCCCCAGCGGCAGTACCACTGAAGCTTTCTTT. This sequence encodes CASSKSPSGSTTEAFF.

CDR3: CASSFNGLAVLGQYF. CDR3 in DNA: TGTGCCAGCAGTTTTAACGGGCTAGCGGTCTTGGGGCAGTACTTC. The chain links TRBV28 to TRBJ2-7, with 7 bases fitting TRBD2. Losses at the gene ends were 3 bases for V and 9 bases for J; bases not matched to a gene: 14. From germline, CDR1 is MDHEN and CDR2 SYDVKM. The CDR3 totals 15 residues.

CDR3 residues: CASSLEGLVPNEQFF. The CDR3 coding sequence is TGTGCCAGCAGCTTGGAGGGACTAGTTCCCAATGAGCAGTTCTTC. This chain joins TRBV5-6 and TRBJ2-1; 8 bases align to TRBD2. Germline V CDR1 and CDR2: SGHDT, YYEEEE. The J segment lost 6 bases and the V segment lost 0 bases, leaving 5 bases of the junction unmatched. The CDR3 consists of 15 residues.

The CDR3 reads CASSFPPTGNYEQYF. Here the CDR3 DNA reads TGTGCCAGCAGCTTCCCGCCGACAGGAAACTACGAGCAGTACTTC. The rearrangement links TRBV7-8 to TRBJ2-7, with a tentative D call TRBD1 (6 bases). The V gene's germline CDR1 is SGHVS and CDR2 FQNEAQ. This CDR3 is built from 15 residues. The V gene lost 3 bases and the J gene lost 3 bases, with 15 bases spanning the gap.

DNA for the CDR3: TGTGCCAGTAGTCCAGGGACAGGCCCTCTCAGACAGCCCCAGCATTTT. It specifies CASSPGTGPLRQPQHF. The gene calls are TRBV19 and TRBJ1-5; TRBD1 aligns across 8 bases. Germline V gene data show CDR1 as LNHDA and CDR2 as SQIVND (reference sequence). There are 16 residues in the CDR3. With V trimmed by 5 bases and J by 7 bases, 13 bases remained unmatched.

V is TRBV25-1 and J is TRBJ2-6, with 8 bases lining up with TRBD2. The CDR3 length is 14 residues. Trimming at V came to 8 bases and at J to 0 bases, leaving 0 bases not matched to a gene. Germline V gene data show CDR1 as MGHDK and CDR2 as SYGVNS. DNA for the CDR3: TGTGCCAGCGCGGGGGGCTCTGGGGCCAACGTCCTGACTTTC. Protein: CASAGGSGANVLTF.

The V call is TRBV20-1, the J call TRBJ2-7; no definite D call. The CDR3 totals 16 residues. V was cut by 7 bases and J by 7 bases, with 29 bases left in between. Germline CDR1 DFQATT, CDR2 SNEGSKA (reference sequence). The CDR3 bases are TGCAGTGTCGAACGTCCGAGGCTACCCGAAATCTCGGAGCAGTACTTC. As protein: CSVERPRLPEISEQYF.

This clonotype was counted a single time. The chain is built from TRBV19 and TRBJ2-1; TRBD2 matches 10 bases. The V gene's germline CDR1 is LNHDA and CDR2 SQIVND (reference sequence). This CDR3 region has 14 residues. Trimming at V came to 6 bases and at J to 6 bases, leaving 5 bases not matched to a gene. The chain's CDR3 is CASREASGSNEQFF. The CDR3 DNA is TGTGCCAGTAGGGAGGCTAGCGGGAGCAATGAGCAGTTCTTC.

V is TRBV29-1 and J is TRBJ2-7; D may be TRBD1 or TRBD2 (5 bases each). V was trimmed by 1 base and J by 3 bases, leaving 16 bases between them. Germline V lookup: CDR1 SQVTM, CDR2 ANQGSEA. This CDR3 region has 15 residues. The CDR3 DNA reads TGCAGCGTTGAAGCCCAGGGAGTCTCGGGCTACGAGCAGTACTTC. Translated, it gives CSVEAQGVSGYEQYF.